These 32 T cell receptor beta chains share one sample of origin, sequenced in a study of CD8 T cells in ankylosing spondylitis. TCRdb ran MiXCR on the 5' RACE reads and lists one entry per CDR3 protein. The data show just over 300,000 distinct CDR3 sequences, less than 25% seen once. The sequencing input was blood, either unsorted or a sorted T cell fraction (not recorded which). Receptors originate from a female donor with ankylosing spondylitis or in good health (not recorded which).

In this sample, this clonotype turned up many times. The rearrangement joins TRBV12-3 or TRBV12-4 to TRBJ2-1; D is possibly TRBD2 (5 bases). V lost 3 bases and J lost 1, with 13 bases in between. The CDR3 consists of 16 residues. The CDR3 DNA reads TGTGCCAGCAGTTTTTGGGAGTCGGGGTCCTACAATGAGCAGTTCTTC. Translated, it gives CASSFWESGSYNEQFF.

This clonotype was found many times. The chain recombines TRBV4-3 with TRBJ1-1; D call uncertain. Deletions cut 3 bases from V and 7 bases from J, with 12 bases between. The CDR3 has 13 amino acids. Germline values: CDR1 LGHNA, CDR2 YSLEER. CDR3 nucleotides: TGCGCCAGCAGCCACGATTTCGGAAGTGAAGCTTTCTTT. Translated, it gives CASSHDFGSEAFF.

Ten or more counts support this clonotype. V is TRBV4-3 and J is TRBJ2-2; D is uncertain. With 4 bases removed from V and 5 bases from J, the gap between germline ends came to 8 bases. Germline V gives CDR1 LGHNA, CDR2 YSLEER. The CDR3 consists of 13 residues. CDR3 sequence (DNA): TGCGCCAGCAGCCCCGGCGCAACCGGGGAGCTGTTTTTT. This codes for CASSPGATGELFF.

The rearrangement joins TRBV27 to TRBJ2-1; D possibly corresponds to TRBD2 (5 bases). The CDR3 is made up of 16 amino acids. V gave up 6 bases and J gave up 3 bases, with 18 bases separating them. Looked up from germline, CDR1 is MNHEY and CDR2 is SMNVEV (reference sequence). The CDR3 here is CASSRSPGTIYNEQFF. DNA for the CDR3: TGTGCCAGCAGCCGATCCCCGGGAACAATCTACAATGAGCAGTTCTTC.

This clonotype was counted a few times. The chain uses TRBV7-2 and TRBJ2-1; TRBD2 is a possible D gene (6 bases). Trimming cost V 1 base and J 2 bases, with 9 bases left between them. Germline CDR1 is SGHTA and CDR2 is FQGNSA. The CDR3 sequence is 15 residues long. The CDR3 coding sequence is TGTGCCAGCAGCTTAGGCGGGACCCCCTACAATGAGCAGTTCTTC. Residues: CASSLGGTPYNEQFF.

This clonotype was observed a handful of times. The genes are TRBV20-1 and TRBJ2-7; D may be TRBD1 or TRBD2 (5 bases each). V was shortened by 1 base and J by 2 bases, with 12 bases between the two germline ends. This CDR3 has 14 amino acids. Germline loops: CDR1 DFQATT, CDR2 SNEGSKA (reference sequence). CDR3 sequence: CSARAWDGTYEQYF. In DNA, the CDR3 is TGCAGTGCTAGAGCCTGGGACGGGACCTACGAGCAGTACTTC.

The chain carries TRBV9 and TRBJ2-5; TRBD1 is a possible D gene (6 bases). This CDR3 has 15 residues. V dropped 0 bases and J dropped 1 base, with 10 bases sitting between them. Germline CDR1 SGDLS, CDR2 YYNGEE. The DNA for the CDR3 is TGTGCCAGCAGCGTAGTGGGGGACATCCAAGAGACCCAGTACTTC. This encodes CASSVVGDIQETQYF.

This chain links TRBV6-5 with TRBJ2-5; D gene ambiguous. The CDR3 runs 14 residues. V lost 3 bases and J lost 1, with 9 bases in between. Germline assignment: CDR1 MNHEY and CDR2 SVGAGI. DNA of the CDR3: TGTGCCAGCAGTTATACGACACTCCAAGAGACCCAGTACTTC. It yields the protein CASSYTTLQETQYF.

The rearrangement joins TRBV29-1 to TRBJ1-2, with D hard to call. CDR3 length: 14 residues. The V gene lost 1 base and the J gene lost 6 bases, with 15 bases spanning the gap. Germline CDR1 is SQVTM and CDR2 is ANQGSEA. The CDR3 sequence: CSVEGGYGLDGYTF. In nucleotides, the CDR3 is TGCAGCGTTGAAGGAGGGTACGGCCTCGATGGCTACACCTTC.

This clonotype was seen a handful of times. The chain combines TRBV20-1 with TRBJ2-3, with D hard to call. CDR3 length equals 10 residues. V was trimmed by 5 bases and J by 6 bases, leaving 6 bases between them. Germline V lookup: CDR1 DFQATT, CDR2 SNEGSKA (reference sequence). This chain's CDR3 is CSAAWDTQYF. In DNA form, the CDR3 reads TGCAGTGCTGCCTGGGATACGCAGTATTTT.

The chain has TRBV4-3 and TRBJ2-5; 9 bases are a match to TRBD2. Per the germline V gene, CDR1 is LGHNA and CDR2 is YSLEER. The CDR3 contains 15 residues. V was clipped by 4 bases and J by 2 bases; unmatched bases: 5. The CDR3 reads CASSPDGLAQETQYF. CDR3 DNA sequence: TGCGCCAGCAGCCCCGATGGACTAGCGCAAGAGACCCAGTACTTC.

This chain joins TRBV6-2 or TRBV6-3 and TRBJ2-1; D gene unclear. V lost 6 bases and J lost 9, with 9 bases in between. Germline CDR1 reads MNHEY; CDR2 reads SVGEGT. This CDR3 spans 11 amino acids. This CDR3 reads CASSHSAEQFF. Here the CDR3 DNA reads TGTGCCAGCAGCCATTCTGCTGAGCAGTTCTTC.

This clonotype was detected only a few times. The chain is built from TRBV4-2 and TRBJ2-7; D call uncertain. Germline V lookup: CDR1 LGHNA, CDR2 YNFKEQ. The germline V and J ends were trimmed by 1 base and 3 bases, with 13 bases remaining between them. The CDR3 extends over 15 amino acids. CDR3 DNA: TGTGCCAGCAGCCAAGGGGTAGAAGCCTTCTACGAGCAGTACTTC. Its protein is CASSQGVEAFYEQYF.

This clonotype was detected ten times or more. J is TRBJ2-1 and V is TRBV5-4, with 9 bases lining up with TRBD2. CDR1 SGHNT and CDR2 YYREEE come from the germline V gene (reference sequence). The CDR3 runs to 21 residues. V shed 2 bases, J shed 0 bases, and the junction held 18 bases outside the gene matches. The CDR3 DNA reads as TGTGCCAGCAGCTTAAGGGGGAGAGGGGCTAGCGGGACCCACTCCTACAATGAGCAGTTCTTC. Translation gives CASSLRGRGASGTHSYNEQFF. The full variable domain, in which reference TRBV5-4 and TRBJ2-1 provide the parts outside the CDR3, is ETGVTQSPTHLIKTRGQQVTLRCSSQSGHNTVSWYQQALGQGPQFIFQYYREEENGRGNFPPRFSGLQFPNYSSELNVNALELDDSALYLCASSLRGRGASGTHSYNEQFFGPGTRLTVL.

CDR3 in amino acids: CASSQMGSQGLYEQYF. The CDR3 DNA reads as TGTGCCAGCAGCCAGATGGGATCCCAAGGACTCTACGAGCAGTACTTC. The chain employs TRBV3-1 and TRBJ2-7, with D tentatively TRBD2 (5 bases). This CDR3 is 16 amino acids long. Germline V CDR1 and CDR2: LGHDT, YNNKEL (reference sequence). The germline V and J ends were trimmed by 3 bases and 3 bases, with 18 bases remaining between them.

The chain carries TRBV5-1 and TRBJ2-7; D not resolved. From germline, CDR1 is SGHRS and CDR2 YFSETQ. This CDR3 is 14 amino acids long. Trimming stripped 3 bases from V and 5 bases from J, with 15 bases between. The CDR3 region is CASSSGVTNDEQYF. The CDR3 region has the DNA TGCGCCAGCAGCTCTGGGGTGACAAATGACGAGCAGTACTTC.

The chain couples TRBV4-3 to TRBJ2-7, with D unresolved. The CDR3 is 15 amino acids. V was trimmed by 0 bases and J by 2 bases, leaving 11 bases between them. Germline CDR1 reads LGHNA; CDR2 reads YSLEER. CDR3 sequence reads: CASSQDNSRPYEQYF. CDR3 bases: TGCGCCAGCAGCCAAGATAATAGCAGGCCCTACGAGCAGTACTTC.

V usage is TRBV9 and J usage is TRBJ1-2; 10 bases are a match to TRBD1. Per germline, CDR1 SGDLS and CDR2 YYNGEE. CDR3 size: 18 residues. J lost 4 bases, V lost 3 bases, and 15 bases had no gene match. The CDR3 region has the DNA TGTGCCAGCAGCGAGGGAACCTCCGGGACAGGGGAGAGCTATGGCTACACCTTC. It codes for CASSEGTSGTGESYGYTF.

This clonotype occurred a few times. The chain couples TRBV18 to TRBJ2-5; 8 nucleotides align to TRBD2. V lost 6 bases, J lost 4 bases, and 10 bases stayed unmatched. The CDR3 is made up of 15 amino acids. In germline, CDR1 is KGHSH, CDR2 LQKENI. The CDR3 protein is CASSRASGSVETQYF. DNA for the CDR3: TGTGCCAGCTCGCGCGCCAGCGGGAGTGTAGAGACCCAGTACTTC. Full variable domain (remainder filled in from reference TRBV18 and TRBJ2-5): NAGVMQNPRHLVRRRGQEARLRCSPMKGHSHVYWYRQLPEEGLKFMVYLQKENIIDESGMPKERFSAEFPKEGPSILRIQQVVRGDSAAYFCASSRASGSVETQYFGPGTRLLVL.

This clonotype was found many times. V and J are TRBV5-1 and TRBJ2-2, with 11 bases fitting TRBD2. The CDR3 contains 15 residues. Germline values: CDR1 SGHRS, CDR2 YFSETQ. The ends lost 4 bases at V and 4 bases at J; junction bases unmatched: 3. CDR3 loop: CASSNGLAGTGELFF. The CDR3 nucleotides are TGCGCCAGCAGCAACGGACTAGCGGGCACCGGGGAGCTGTTTTTT.

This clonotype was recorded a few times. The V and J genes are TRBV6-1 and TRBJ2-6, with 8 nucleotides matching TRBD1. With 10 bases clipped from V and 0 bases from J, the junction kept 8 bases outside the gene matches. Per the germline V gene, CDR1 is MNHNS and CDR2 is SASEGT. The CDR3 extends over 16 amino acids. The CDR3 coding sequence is TGTGCCACCGTACCTGGACAGGGCTCTGGGGCCAACGTCCTGACTTTC. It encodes CATVPGQGSGANVLTF.

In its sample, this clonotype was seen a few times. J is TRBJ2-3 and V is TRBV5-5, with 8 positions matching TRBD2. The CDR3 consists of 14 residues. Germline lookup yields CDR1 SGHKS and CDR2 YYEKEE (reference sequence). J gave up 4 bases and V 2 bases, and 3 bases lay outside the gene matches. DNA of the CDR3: TGTGCCAGCAGCTTAGCGGGAGCCGCAGATACGCAGTATTTT. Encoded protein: CASSLAGAADTQYF. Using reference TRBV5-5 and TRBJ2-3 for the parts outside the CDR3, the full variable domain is DAGVTQSPTHLIKTRGQQVTLRCSPISGHKSVSWYQQVLGQGPQFIFQYYEKEERGRGNFPDRFSARQFPNYSSELNVNALLLGDSALYLCASSLAGAADTQYFGPGTRLTVL.

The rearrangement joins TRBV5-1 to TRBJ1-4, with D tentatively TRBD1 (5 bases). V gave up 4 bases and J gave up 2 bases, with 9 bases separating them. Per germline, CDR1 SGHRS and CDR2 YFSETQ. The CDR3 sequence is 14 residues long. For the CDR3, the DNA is TGCGCCAGCAGCCGACCAGGGACTAATGAAAAACTGTTTTTT. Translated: CASSRPGTNEKLFF.

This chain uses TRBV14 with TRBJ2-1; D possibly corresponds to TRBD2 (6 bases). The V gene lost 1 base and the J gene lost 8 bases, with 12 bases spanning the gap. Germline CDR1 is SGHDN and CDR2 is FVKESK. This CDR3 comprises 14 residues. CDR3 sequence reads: CASSQVMSGDEQFF. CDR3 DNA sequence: TGTGCCAGCAGCCAAGTAATGTCGGGGGATGAGCAGTTCTTC.

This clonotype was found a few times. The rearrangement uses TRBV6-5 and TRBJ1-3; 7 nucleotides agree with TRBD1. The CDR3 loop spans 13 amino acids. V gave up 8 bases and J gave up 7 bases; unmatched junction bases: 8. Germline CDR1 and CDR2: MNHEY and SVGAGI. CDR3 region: CASGYQGENTIYF. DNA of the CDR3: TGTGCCAGCGGATACCAGGGGGAGAACACCATATATTTT.

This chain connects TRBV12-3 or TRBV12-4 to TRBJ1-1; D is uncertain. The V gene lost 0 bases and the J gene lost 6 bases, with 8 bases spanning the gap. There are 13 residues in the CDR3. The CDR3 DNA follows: TGTGCCAGCAGTTTAGCGCTTGGCGCTGAAGCTTTCTTT. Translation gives CASSLALGAEAFF.

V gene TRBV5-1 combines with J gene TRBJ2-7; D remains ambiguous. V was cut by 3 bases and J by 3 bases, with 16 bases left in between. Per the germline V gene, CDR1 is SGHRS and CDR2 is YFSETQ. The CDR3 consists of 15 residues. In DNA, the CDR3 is TGCGCCAGCAGCTCGTCCCATGGGGAAGGCTACGAGCAGTACTTC. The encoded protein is CASSSSHGEGYEQYF.

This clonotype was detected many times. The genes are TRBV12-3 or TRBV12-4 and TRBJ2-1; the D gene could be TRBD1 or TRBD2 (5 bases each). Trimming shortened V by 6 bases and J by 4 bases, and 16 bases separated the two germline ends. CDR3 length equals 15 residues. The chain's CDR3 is CASSTGPQYYNEQFF. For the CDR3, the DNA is TGTGCCAGCAGCACGGGACCACAATATTACAATGAGCAGTTCTTC.

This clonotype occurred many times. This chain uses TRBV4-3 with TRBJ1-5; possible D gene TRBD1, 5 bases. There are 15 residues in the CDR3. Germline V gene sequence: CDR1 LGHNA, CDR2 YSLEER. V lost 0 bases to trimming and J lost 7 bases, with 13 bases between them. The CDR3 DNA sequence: TGCGCCAGCAGCCAAGACCAAGGGGAGAACCAGCCCCAGCATTTT. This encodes CASSQDQGENQPQHF.

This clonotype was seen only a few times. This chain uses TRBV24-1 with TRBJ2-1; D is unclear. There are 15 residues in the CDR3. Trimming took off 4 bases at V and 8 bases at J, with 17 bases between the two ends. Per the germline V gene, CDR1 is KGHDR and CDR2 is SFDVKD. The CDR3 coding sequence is TGTGCCACCAGTGACCGTCGAGAGCCAAGGGATGAGCAGTTCTTC. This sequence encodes CATSDRREPRDEQFF.

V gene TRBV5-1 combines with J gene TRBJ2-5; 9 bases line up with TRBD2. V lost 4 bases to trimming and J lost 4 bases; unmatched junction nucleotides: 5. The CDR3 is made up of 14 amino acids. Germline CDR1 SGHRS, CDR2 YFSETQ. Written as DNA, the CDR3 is TGCGCCAGCAGCGATAGCGGGAGCACAGAGACCCAGTACTTC. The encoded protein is CASSDSGSTETQYF.

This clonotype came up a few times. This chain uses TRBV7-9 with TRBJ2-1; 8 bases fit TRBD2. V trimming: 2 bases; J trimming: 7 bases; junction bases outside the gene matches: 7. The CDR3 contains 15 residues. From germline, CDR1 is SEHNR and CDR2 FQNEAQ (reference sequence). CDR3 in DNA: TGTGCCAGCAGCTTATTAAACGGGAGGGGGAATGAGCAGTTCTTC. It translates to CASSLLNGRGNEQFF.